This T cell receptor beta chain was obtained from a study of blood T cell repertoires in COVID-19. This CDR3 contains 14 residues. Germline assignment: CDR1 MGHRA and CDR2 YSYEKL. The V end lost 0 bases, the J end lost 8 bases, and 13 bases lay between the germline ends. Assay: immunoSEQ multiplex PCR; the TCRdb copy retains only in-frame clones and omits some. The data hold fewer than 200,000 clones, with about 91% observed a single time. This receptor was identified in a woman in her forties or fifties with acute or convalescent COVID-19. The V gene is TRBV4-1, the J gene TRBJ1-2; tentative D call: TRBD1 (5 bases). The sequencing sample was made of peripheral blood. CDR3 coding DNA: TGCGCCAGCAGCCAAGACCCCAGGGTAAGCGGCTACACCTTC. Residues: CASSQDPRVSGYTF.